This TCR beta chain was identified during a study of blood T cell repertoires in COVID-19. Study context: Samples of COVID-19 (acute and convalescent) were obtained from the United States, Italy and Spain. In each case, the material was cDNA or gDNA derived from T cells, B-cell-depleted T cells, or PBMCs.

V lost 6 bases and J lost 2, with 14 bases in between. This CDR3 is built from 16 residues. Germline V lookup: CDR1 LGHDT, CDR2 YNNKEL (reference sequence). As handled by the study authors: Nucleated cell number was recorded as an estimate derived from reference gene primer amplification. Profiled with immunoSEQ multiplex PCR; TCRdb holds only in-frame clones, not every one. The DNA gave D and trimming, while V, J and clone size come from that table. Among approximately 68,000 clones listed, roughly three quarters were seen once. The chain joins TRBV3-1 (or the pseudogene TRBV3-2) to TRBJ2-6; D may be TRBD1 (6 bases). Input material: peripheral blood. The clonotype was recovered from a human donor in a cohort sampled during active COVID-19. As DNA, the CDR3 is TGTGCCAGCAGTCTACAGGGTTCCCCTGGGGCCAACGTCCTGACTTTC. Amino acid sequence: CASSLQGSPGANVLTF.